This T cell receptor (beta chain) was captured in a study of T cell repertoires in aging, cancer and after chemotherapy. Study-level background: Donors were grouped into six age bands spanning 30 or younger through 70 or older. Notes on the study in general: Rebound thymic output was suggested by rising median generation probability during chemotherapy in each cancer cohort.

Peripheral blood genomic DNA, not sorted cells or RNA, was the template. This clonotype was picked up a small number of times. The antigen is not known. TRB rearrangements spanning V, D and J were amplified using mixed TRB-A/B primers. TCRdb re-called the multiplex PCR reads with MiXCR, one entry per CDR3 protein. The sample contains several thousand distinct CDR3 sequences, 33% of which appear only once. Germline CDR1 and CDR2: MNHNS and SASEGT. Between the trimmed V and J ends, which lost 6 bases and 6 bases, there was a span of 11 bases. The CDR3 extends over 12 amino acids. This sequence was found in a human donor in good health. The donor label of this sample is uncertain. Material: blood. J is TRBJ1-2 and V is TRBV6-1; D gene ambiguous. The CDR3 DNA reads TGTGCCAGCAGCAACCTCGGGGATGGCTACACCTTC. Translation gives CASSNLGDGYTF.